The T cell receptor beta chain under discussion was sequenced for a study of shared clonotypes between healthy human individuals. Comments on this clone: One junction end does not reproduce the germline sequence, and a read error may be involved.

The unsorted PBMC sample used ten immunoSEQ deep assay plates. Assay: immunoSEQ multiplex PCR; the TCRdb copy retains only in-frame clones and omits some. The sample lists 400,000 to 500,000 clones, 70% to 80% occurring once. Germline V gives CDR1 KGHSH, CDR2 LQKENI. The CDR3 loop spans 15 amino acids. The source is a woman aged 40 to 55 in good health. Some clones in this sample may be carry-over from other donors' samples. The specimen was PBMCs. The chain employs TRBV18 and TRBJ2-3; D may match TRBD1 or TRBD2 (5 bases each). Here the CDR3 DNA reads TGTGCCAGCTCTCCACCGGGACCCGGAACAGATACGCAGTATTTT. This encodes CASSPPGPGTDTQYF.